One sample yielded the 32 T cell receptor beta chains listed below, sequenced in a study of blood T cells in healthy people across ages. With a J-beta primer mix and a sample-barcoded 5' primer, a second PCR ran about 7 to 12 cycles. TCRdb itself ran the 5' RACE reads through MiXCR, one entry per CDR3 protein. The sample has around 1,900,000 distinct CDR3 sequences; about two fifths are singletons. The specimen sequenced was blood. Every receptor here comes from a human donor in good health.

The rearrangement links TRBV20-1 to TRBJ1-2, with D unresolved. Per germline, CDR1 DFQATT and CDR2 SNEGSKA (reference sequence). The V end was cut by 0 bases, the J end by 8 bases, with 16 bases between. The CDR3 is 14 amino acids. This chain's CDR3 is CSARDVRGSRGYTF. The CDR3 DNA follows: TGCAGTGCTAGAGATGTACGGGGTAGTAGAGGCTACACCTTC.

A word on this clonotype: A junction end diverges from the germline sequence, so it may reflect a read error. DNA of the CDR3: TGTGCCAGCAGCCCTGGCAGGGGGAGCTCCTACGGGCAGTACTTC. Its translation is CASSPGRGSSYGQYF. The rearrangement uses TRBV7-2 and TRBJ2-7; 7 nucleotides line up with TRBD1. CDR1 and CDR2 (germline): SGHTA, FQGNSA. The CDR3 contains 15 residues. Full variable domain (rest looked up from reference TRBV7-2 and TRBJ2-7): GAGVSQSPSNKVTEKGKDVELRCDPISGHTALYWYRQSLGQGLEFLIYFQGNSAPDKSGLPSDRFSAERTGGSVSTLTIQRTQQEDSAVYLCASSPGRGSSYGQYFGPGTRLTVT.

The gene calls are TRBV12-3 or TRBV12-4 and TRBJ1-6, with 7 bases fitting TRBD1. The CDR3 has 16 residues. The trim removed 3 bases at V and 9 bases at J, leaving 11 bases unmatched. In nucleotides, the CDR3 is TGTGCCAGCAGTTTTCTGGTCCAGGGGGATAGTTCACCCCTCCACTTT. The encoded protein is CASSFLVQGDSSPLHF.

The V call is TRBV5-5, the J call TRBJ1-1; tentative D call: TRBD1 (5 bases). Trimming removed 4 bases at V and 1 base at J, with 11 bases between. The CDR3 length is 14 residues. Germline V gene data show CDR1 as SGHKS and CDR2 as YYEKEE (reference sequence). The CDR3 protein is CASSRDGTNTEAFF. As DNA, the CDR3 is TGTGCCAGCAGCCGGGACGGGACGAACACTGAAGCTTTCTTT.

Note on this clonotype: A read error may produce the germline difference seen at one junction end. The chain joins TRBV9 to TRBJ2-5; 10 bases line up with TRBD1. The J call is in doubt because the DNA end fits TRBJ2-7 better. CDR3 length equals 15 residues. Germline V lookup: CDR1 SGDLS, CDR2 YYNGEE. CDR3 loop: CASGVSGTGANEQYF. In nucleotides, the CDR3 is TGTGCCAGCGGCGTCTCCGGGACAGGGGCCAACGAGCAGTACTTC.

The genes are TRBV5-6 and TRBJ2-3, with 13 positions matching TRBD2. Looked up from germline, CDR1 is SGHDT and CDR2 is YYEEEE. V lost 5 bases, J lost 6 bases, and 9 bases stayed unmatched. The CDR3 length is 16 residues. DNA of the CDR3: TGTGCCAGCAGAACAGTGGGACTAGCGGGGCGGGATACGCAGTATTTT. Translating it yields CASRTVGLAGRDTQYF. Together with reference TRBV5-6 and TRBJ2-3, the CDR3 gives the full variable domain: DAGVTQSPTHLIKTRGQQVTLRCSPKSGHDTVSWYQQALGQGPQFIFQYYEEEERQRGNFPDRFSGHQFPNYSSELNVNALLLGDSALYLCASRTVGLAGRDTQYFGPGTRLTVL.

The chain combines TRBV29-1 with TRBJ1-5; maybe TRBD1 (6 bases). In germline, CDR1 is SQVTM, CDR2 ANQGSEA. With 7 bases removed from V and 0 bases from J, the gap between germline ends came to 13 bases. This CDR3 has 14 amino acids. For the CDR3, the DNA is TGCAGCGCGAGTGAGGGGGGTAGCAATCAGCCCCAGCATTTT. Protein sequence: CSASEGGSNQPQHF. Full variable domain (missing parts from reference TRBV29-1 and TRBJ1-5): SAVISQKPSRDICQRGTSLTIQCQVDSQVTMMFWYRQQPGQSLTLIATANQGSEATYESGFVIDKFPISRPNLTFSTLTVSNMSPEDSSIYLCSASEGGSNQPQHFGDGTRLSIL.

This clonotype was observed a handful of times. This rearrangement joins TRBV7-2 to TRBJ2-7; TRBD1 or TRBD2 may be the D gene (6 bases each). From germline, CDR1 is SGHTA and CDR2 FQGNSA. The CDR3 contains 14 residues. With 2 bases removed from V and 3 bases from J, the gap between germline ends came to 11 bases. The CDR3 coding sequence is TGTGCCAGCAGCTTAATCGGAGGGGGCTACGAGCAGTACTTC. It codes for CASSLIGGGYEQYF.

The V and J genes are TRBV5-1 and TRBJ2-1; 10 positions agree with TRBD2. From germline, CDR1 is SGHRS and CDR2 YFSETQ. The length of the CDR3 is 15 residues. The V gene end was trimmed by 4 bases and the J gene end by 5 bases; junction bases not matched to a gene: 6. The CDR3 DNA reads TGCGCCAGCAGCGAACTAGCGGGGCTGGACAATGAGCAGTTCTTC. Encoded protein: CASSELAGLDNEQFF.

The genes are TRBV4-3 and TRBJ2-5, with TRBD1 matching over 8 bases. This CDR3 has 14 amino acids. Germline trimming cut 4 bases from V and 7 bases from J; bases unmatched to any gene: 8. The V gene's germline CDR1 is LGHNA and CDR2 YSLEER. CDR3 residues: CASSLRTGWSTQYF. CDR3 coding DNA: TGCGCCAGCAGCCTCCGGACAGGGTGGTCGACCCAGTACTTC.

The J gene is TRBJ2-7, the V gene TRBV4-3, with D perhaps given as TRBD1 or TRBD2 (5 bases each). Looked up from germline, CDR1 is LGHNA and CDR2 is YSLEER. This CDR3 has 13 amino acids. V was pared by 1 base and J by 6 bases, with 10 bases between. The CDR3 here is CASSQATGTEQYF. The DNA of the CDR3 is TGCGCCAGCAGCCAAGCTACCGGGACCGAGCAGTACTTC.

This clonotype was counted a few times. The gene calls are TRBV4-3 and TRBJ2-7, with D tentatively TRBD1 (5 bases). The germline gives CDR1 LGHNA, CDR2 YSLEER. V dropped 1 base and J dropped 1 base, with 8 bases sitting between them. CDR3 size: 14 residues. CDR3 residues: CASSQASGSYEQYF. The DNA of the CDR3 is TGCGCCAGCAGCCAAGCTTCAGGGTCCTACGAGCAGTACTTC.

This clonotype was picked up one time. V is TRBV5-1 and J is TRBJ1-4; TRBD1 might be the D (6 bases). There are 15 residues in the CDR3. Per germline, CDR1 SGHRS and CDR2 YFSETQ. Trimming took off 6 bases at V and 0 bases at J, with 12 bases between the two ends. The CDR3 DNA sequence: TGCGCCAGCAACCTGGACAGAACAACTAATGAAAAACTGTTTTTT. It codes for CASNLDRTTNEKLFF.

This clonotype was detected only once. This chain links TRBV29-1 with TRBJ2-2; no reliable D call. V lost 5 bases and J 1 base, leaving 14 bases between the germline ends. The CDR3 runs to 15 residues. Germline assignment: CDR1 SQVTM and CDR2 ANQGSEA. The CDR3 region is CSVNRLSGNTGELFF. The CDR3, as DNA: TGCAGCGTTAATCGCCTGTCAGGGAACACCGGGGAGCTGTTTTTT.

In its sample, this clonotype was seen a few times. This sequence joins TRBV20-1 and TRBJ2-7; D uncertain. Germline V gives CDR1 DFQATT, CDR2 SNEGSKA (reference sequence). This CDR3 has 14 amino acids. Trimming took 6 bases from V and 0 from J, leaving 15 bases between them. DNA for the CDR3: TGCAGTGCGAAGAGATGGGGAAACTCCTACGAGCAGTACTTC. This gives the protein CSAKRWGNSYEQYF.

This clonotype has ten or more counts. The chain employs TRBV20-1 and TRBJ2-7, with TRBD1 matching over 10 bases. The CDR3 length is 13 residues. With V trimmed by 7 bases and J by 4 bases, 7 bases remained unmatched. From germline, CDR1 is DFQATT and CDR2 SNEGSKA (reference sequence). The CDR3 DNA reads as TGCAGTGTACGACAGGGGGCAGAGTACGAGCAGTACTTC. This translates into CSVRQGAEYEQYF.

The V and J genes are TRBV13 and TRBJ2-3, with a possible D match to TRBD2 (5 bases). Germline V gene sequence: CDR1 PRHDT, CDR2 FYEKMQ (reference sequence). Trimming shortened V by 3 bases and J by 3 bases, and 13 bases separated the two germline ends. The CDR3 loop spans 15 amino acids. The CDR3 DNA follows: TGTGCCAGCAGCTTTTACGGACGGAGGACAGATACGCAGTATTTT. It translates to CASSFYGRRTDTQYF.

The chain joins TRBV14 to TRBJ1-5; 7 bases are shared with TRBD1. There are 13 residues in the CDR3. Trimming cost V 4 bases and J 5 bases; bases outside gene matches: 2. The germline CDR1 and CDR2 sequences are SGHDN and FVKESK. CDR3 nucleotides: TGTGCCAGCAGCCCCGGACAGGATCAGCCCCAGCATTTT. This encodes CASSPGQDQPQHF.

V usage is TRBV29-1 and J usage is TRBJ1-2, with D unresolved. The ends were cut back, 2 bases at V and 7 bases at J, with 11 bases in the middle. Germline CDR1 and CDR2: SQVTM and ANQGSEA. This CDR3 comprises 12 residues. The CDR3 loop is CSVERTASGYTF. The CDR3 DNA follows: TGCAGCGTTGAAAGGACTGCATCTGGCTACACCTTC. The full variable domain, with the rest looked up from reference TRBV29-1 and TRBJ1-2, is SAVISQKPSRDICQRGTSLTIQCQVDSQVTMMFWYRQQPGQSLTLIATANQGSEATYESGFVIDKFPISRPNLTFSTLTVSNMSPEDSSIYLCSVERTASGYTFGSGTRLTVV.

In its sample, this clonotype was seen a few times. The genes are TRBV20-1 and TRBJ1-1; the match to TRBD1 covers 8 bases. Germline-derived CDR1 and CDR2 are DFQATT and SNEGSKA (reference sequence). Trimming removed 7 bases from V and 10 bases from J; junction bases left unmatched: 11. The CDR3 is 12 residues long. The CDR3 nucleotides are TGCAGTGGCACAGGGGGTCCGGTAAGAGCTTTCTTT. Translation: CSGTGGPVRAFF.

This chain's CDR3 is CSASPPGVYEQFF. The CDR3, as DNA: TGCAGCGCTTCTCCCCCAGGGGTGTATGAGCAGTTCTTC. J is TRBJ2-1 and V is TRBV20-1, with D possibly being TRBD1 (6 bases). Germline V gene sequence: CDR1 DFQATT, CDR2 SNEGSKA (reference sequence). CDR3 length equals 13 residues.

This clonotype was detected a few times. The rearrangement joins TRBV7-8 to TRBJ1-2; TRBD1 aligns across 7 bases. CDR1 and CDR2 from the germline V gene are SGHVS and FQNEAQ. There are 15 residues in the CDR3. The V gene end was trimmed by 1 base and the J gene end by 3 bases; junction bases not matched to a gene: 5. CDR3 protein: CASSLDRGRDYGYTF. The CDR3 DNA reads TGTGCCAGCAGCTTAGATAGGGGGCGCGACTATGGCTACACCTTC.

As to this clonotype: A much bigger clone sits one base away, suggesting this may be a read error. This chain links TRBV12-3 or TRBV12-4 with TRBJ2-1; 8 bases are shared with TRBD2. CDR3 length equals 13 residues. V dropped 6 bases and J dropped 13; count of bases not matched to a gene: 11. CDR3 in amino acids: CASRGLAGNIQFF. The CDR3 coding sequence is TGTGCCAGCAGAGGACTAGCCGGGAACATTCAGTTCTTC.

This clonotype has just a few counts. The gene calls are TRBV5-1 and TRBJ2-5; D unclear. Germline CDR1 reads SGHRS; CDR2 reads YFSETQ. Trimming cost V 1 base and J 0 bases, with 4 bases left between them. The CDR3 sequence is 13 residues long. CDR3 nucleotides: TGCGCCAGCAGCTTGAACGACCAAGAGACCCAGTACTTC. This gives the protein CASSLNDQETQYF.

For this clonotype: Possible read error: a much larger clone is one base away. V usage is TRBV6-5 and J usage is TRBJ2-5, with D unresolved. The V and J ends lost 4 bases and 3 bases respectively, with 15 bases between them. Germline CDR1 reads MNHEY; CDR2 reads SVGAGI. The CDR3 spans 15 residues. The CDR3 loop is CASSCIASHEETQYF. In nucleotides, the CDR3 is TGTGCCAGCAGTTGCATCGCTAGTCATGAAGAGACCCAGTACTTC.

This clonotype showed up many times. This chain connects TRBV4-1 to TRBJ1-1; no clear D gene. This CDR3 contains 13 residues. Germline V gene lookup returns CDR1 MGHRA and CDR2 YSYEKL. Trimming left V 0 bases short and J 1 base short, with 3 bases between. The CDR3 is CASSQDPNTEAFF. DNA of the CDR3: TGCGCCAGCAGCCAAGACCCGAACACTGAAGCTTTCTTT.

The genes are TRBV2 and TRBJ2-7; the D is unclear. Germline loops: CDR1 SNHLY, CDR2 FYNNEI. V lost 0 bases and J lost 5, with 14 bases in between. The CDR3 spans 15 residues. For the CDR3, the DNA is TGTGCCAGCAGTGAAGCGCTTCGAGACGGCGACGAGCAGTACTTC. Translated, it gives CASSEALRDGDEQYF.

This clonotype was seen a few times. The rearrangement links TRBV2 to TRBJ2-5; 11 bases are a match to TRBD2. Germline lookup yields CDR1 SNHLY and CDR2 FYNNEI. V lost 7 bases to trimming and J lost 5 bases; unmatched junction nucleotides: 9. CDR3 size: 15 residues. The CDR3 bases are TGTGCCAGCACCATGGGACTAGCGGCGGGTGAGACCCAGTACTTC. The encoded protein is CASTMGLAAGETQYF. Full variable domain (rest looked up from reference TRBV2 and TRBJ2-5): EPEVTQTPSHQVTQMGQEVILRCVPISNHLYFYWYRQILGQKVEFLVSFYNNEISEKSEIFDDQFSVERPDGSNFTLKIRSTKLEDSAMYFCASTMGLAAGETQYFGPGTRLLVL.

V usage is TRBV7-2 and J usage is TRBJ1-1, with D hard to call. Trimming removed 1 base at V and 4 bases at J, with 13 bases between. Germline V gene lookup returns CDR1 SGHTA and CDR2 FQGNSA. This CDR3 contains 15 residues. CDR3 region: CASSLGAVMGTEAFF. The CDR3 DNA sequence: TGTGCCAGCAGCTTAGGGGCGGTAATGGGCACTGAAGCTTTCTTT.

About this clonotype: A clone one base away is much larger, so this may be a read error. The V call is TRBV29-1, the J call TRBJ2-1; 8 positions match TRBD2. The CDR3 is made up of 11 amino acids. CDR1 is SQVTM and CDR2 is ANQGSEA in the germline V gene. The CDR3 loop is CSVRTSNERFF. The DNA of the CDR3 is TGCAGCGTTAGGACTAGCAATGAGCGGTTCTTC.

The table lists this clonotype with many counts. This chain uses TRBV10-3 with TRBJ2-5; the D is unclear. Germline CDR1 and CDR2: ENHRY and SYGVKD. Trimming pared 4 bases from V and 5 bases from J, leaving 11 bases between. The CDR3 spans 13 residues. The CDR3 spells CAISAAPGETQYF. CDR3 nucleotides: TGTGCCATCAGTGCGGCCCCCGGGGAGACCCAGTACTTC.

Comments on this clonotype: At one end the junction does not follow the germline gene, possibly because of a read error. The CDR3 bases are TGCGCCAGCAGTCCCCAGGGATTGACTAATGAAAAACTGTTTTTT. Residues: CASSPQGLTNEKLFF. The rearrangement joins TRBV2 to TRBJ1-4; TRBD1 is a possible D gene (5 bases). The CDR3 length is 15 residues. Germline CDR1 is SNHLY and CDR2 is FYNNEI.